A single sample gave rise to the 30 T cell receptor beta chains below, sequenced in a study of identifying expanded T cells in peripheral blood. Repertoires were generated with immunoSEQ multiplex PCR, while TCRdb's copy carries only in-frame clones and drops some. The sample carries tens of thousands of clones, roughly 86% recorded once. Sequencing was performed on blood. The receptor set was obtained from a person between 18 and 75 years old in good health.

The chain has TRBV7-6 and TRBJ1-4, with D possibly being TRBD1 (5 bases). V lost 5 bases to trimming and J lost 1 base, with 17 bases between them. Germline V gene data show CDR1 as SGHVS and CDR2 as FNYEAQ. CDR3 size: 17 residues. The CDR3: CASSPILQELTNEKLFF. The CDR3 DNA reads TGTGCCAGCAGCCCAATCCTACAGGAATTAACTAATGAAAAACTGTTTTTT. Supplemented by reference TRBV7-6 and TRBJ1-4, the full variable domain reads GAGVSQSPRYKVTKRGQDVALRCDPISGHVSLYWYRQALGQGPEFLTYFNYEAQQDKSGLPNDRFSAERPEGSISTLTIQRTEQRDSAMYRCASSPILQELTNEKLFFGSGTQLSVL.

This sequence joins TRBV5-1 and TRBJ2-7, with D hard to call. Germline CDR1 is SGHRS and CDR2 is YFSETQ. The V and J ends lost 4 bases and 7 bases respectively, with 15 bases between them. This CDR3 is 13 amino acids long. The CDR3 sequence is CASSPPTPREQYF. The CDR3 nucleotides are TGCGCCAGCAGCCCGCCGACCCCGAGAGAGCAGTACTTC.

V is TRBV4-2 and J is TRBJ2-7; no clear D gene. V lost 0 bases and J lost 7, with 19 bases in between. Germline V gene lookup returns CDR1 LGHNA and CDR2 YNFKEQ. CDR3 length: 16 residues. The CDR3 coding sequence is TGTGCCAGCAGCCAAGAGAGCATCGGATCCGGTCGGGAGCAGTACTTC. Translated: CASSQESIGSGREQYF.

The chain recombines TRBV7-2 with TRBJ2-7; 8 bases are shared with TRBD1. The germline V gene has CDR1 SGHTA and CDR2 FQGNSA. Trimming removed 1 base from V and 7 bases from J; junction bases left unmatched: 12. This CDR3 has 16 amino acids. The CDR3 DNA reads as TGTGCCAGCAGCTTAGGTACAGGACAGGGCCAAAGGGAGCAGTACTTC. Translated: CASSLGTGQGQREQYF.

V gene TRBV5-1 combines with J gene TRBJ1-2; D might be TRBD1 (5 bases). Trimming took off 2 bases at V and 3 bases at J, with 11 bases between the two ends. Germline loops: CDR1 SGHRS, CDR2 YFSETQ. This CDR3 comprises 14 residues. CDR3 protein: CASSFGGNDYGYTF. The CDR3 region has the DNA TGCGCCAGCAGCTTTGGGGGAAACGACTATGGCTACACCTTC.

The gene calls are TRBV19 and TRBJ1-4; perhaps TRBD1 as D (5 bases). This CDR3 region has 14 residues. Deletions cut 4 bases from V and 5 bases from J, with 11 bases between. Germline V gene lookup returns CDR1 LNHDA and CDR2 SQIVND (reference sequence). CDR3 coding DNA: TGTGCCAGTAGTACCGGGACGGAGAATGAAAAACTGTTTTTT. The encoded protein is CASSTGTENEKLFF.

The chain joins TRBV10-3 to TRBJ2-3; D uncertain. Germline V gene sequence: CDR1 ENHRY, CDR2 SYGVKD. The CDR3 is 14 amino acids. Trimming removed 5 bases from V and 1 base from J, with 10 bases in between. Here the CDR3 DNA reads TGTGCCATCAGTTGGCTCGTAGGCACAGATACGCAGTATTTT. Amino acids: CAISWLVGTDTQYF.

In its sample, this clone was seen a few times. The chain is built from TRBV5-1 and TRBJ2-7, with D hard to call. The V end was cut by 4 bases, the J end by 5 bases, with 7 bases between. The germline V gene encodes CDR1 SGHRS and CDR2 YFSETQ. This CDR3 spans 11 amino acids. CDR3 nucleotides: TGCGCCAGCAGCGAACACGACGAGCAGTACTTC. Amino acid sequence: CASSEHDEQYF.

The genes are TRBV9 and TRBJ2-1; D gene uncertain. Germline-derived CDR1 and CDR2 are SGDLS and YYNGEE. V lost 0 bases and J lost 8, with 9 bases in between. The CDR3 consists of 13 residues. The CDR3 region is CASSVEGGYEQFF. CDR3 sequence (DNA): TGTGCCAGCAGCGTAGAGGGTGGCTATGAGCAGTTCTTC.

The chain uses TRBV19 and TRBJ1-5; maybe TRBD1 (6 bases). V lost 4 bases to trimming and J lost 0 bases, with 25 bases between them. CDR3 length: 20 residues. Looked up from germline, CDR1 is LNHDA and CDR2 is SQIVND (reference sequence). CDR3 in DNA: TGTGCCAGTAGTACTCATCAAAACACCGGGACACATTATAGCAATCAGCCCCAGCATTTT. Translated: CASSTHQNTGTHYSNQPQHF.

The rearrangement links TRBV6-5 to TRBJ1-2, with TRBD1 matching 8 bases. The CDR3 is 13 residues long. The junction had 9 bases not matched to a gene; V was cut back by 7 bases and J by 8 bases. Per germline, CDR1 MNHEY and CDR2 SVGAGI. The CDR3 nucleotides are TGTGCCAGCACCAAACAGGGGGACAGGGGCTACACCTTC. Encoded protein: CASTKQGDRGYTF.

The CDR3 is CASSLVSSGQIQETQYF. CDR3 DNA: TGTGCCAGCAGCTTAGTGTCGAGCGGACAGATCCAAGAGACCCAGTACTTC. The rearrangement joins TRBV13 to TRBJ2-5; possibly TRBD1 for D (6 bases). The CDR3 length is 17 residues. V was cut by 1 base and J by 1 base, with 16 bases left in between. Germline-derived CDR1 and CDR2 are PRHDT and FYEKMQ (reference sequence).

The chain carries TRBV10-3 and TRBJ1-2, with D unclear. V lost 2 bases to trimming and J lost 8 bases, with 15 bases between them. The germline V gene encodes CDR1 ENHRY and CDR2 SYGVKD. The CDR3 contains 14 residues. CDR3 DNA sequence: TGTGCCATCAGTGAGCCGATGGTGTCCGGGGGCTACACCTTC. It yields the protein CAISEPMVSGGYTF.

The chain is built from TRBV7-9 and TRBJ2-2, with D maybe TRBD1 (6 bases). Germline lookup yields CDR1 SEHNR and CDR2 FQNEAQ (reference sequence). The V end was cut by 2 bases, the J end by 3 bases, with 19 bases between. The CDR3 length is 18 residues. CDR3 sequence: CASSLPKLGQRHTGELFF. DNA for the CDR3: TGTGCCAGCAGCTTACCAAAACTAGGACAGAGACACACCGGGGAGCTGTTTTTT.

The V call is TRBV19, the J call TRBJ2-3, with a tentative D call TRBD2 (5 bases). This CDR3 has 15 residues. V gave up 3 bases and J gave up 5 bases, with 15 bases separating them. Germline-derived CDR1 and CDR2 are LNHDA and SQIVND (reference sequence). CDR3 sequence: CASSIGLATLDTQYF. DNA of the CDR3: TGTGCCAGTAGTATCGGTCTAGCCACACTAGATACGCAGTATTTT.

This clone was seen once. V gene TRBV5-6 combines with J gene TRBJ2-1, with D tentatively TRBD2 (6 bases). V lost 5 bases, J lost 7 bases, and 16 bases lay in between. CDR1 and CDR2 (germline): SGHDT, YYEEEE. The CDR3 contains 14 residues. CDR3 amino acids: CASSWDTGGNEQFF. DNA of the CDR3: TGTGCCAGCAGTTGGGATACCGGGGGTAATGAGCAGTTCTTC.

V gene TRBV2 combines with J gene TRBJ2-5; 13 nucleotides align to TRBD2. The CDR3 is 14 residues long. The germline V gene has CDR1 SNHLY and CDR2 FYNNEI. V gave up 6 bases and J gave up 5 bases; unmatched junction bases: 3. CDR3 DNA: TGTGCCAGCAGGCCGGGACTAGCGGGGGAGACCCAGTACTTC. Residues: CASRPGLAGETQYF.

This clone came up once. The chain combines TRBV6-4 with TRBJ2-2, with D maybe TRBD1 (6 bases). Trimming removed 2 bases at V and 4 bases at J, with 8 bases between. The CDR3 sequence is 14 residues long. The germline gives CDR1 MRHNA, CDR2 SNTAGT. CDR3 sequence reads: CASSDVGGTGELFF. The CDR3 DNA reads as TGTGCCAGCAGTGACGTAGGGGGCACCGGGGAGCTGTTTTTT.

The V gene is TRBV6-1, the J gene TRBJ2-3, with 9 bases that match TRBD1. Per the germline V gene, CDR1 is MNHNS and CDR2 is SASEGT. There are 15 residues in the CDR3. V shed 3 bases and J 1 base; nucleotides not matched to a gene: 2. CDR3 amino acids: CASSDRDRGTDTQYF. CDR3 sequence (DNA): TGTGCCAGCAGTGACCGGGACAGGGGCACAGATACGCAGTATTTT.

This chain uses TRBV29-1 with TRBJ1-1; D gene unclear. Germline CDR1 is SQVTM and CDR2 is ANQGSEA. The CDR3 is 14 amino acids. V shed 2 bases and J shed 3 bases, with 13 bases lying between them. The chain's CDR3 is CSVEFSRSDTEAFF. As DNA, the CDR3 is TGCAGCGTTGAATTCTCCAGGTCGGACACTGAAGCTTTCTTT.

The CDR3 region is CASSLGTMNTGELFF. The CDR3, as DNA: TGTGCCAGCAGCTTGGGGACGATGAACACCGGGGAGCTGTTTTTT. The chain couples TRBV5-6 to TRBJ2-2; unclear D gene. CDR3 length: 15 amino acids. V lost 0 bases and J lost 1, with 7 bases in between. CDR1 is SGHDT and CDR2 is YYEEEE in the germline V gene.

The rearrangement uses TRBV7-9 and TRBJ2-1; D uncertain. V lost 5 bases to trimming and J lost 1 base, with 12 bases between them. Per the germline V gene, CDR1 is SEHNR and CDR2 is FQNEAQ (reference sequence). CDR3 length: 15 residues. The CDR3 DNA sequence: TGTGCCAGCAGCCTCGCAGTTTTGTCCTACAATGAGCAGTTCTTC. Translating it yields CASSLAVLSYNEQFF.

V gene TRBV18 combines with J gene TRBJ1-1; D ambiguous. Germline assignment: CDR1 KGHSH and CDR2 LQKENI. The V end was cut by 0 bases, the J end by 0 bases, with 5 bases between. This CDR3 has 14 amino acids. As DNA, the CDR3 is TGTGCCAGCTCACCACCGGCCATGAACACTGAAGCTTTCTTT. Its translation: CASSPPAMNTEAFF.

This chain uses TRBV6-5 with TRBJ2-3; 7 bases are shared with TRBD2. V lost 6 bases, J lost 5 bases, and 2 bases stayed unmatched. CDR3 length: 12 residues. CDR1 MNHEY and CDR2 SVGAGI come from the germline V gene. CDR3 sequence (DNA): TGTGCCAGCAGAGTAGCGGGAGATACGCAGTATTTT. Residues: CASRVAGDTQYF.

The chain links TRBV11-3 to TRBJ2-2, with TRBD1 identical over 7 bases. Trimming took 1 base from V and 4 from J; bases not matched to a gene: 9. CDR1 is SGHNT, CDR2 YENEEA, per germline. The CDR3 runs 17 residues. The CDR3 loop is CASSLGPEGGGTGELFF. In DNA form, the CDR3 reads TGTGCCAGCAGCTTAGGCCCCGAAGGGGGCGGCACCGGGGAGCTGTTTTTT. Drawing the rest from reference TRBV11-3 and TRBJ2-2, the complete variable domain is EAGVVQSPRYKIIEKKQPVAFWCNPISGHNTLYWYLQNLGQGPELLIRYENEEAVDDSQLPKDRFSAERLKGVDSTLKIQPAELGDSAVYLCASSLGPEGGGTGELFFGEGSRLTVL.

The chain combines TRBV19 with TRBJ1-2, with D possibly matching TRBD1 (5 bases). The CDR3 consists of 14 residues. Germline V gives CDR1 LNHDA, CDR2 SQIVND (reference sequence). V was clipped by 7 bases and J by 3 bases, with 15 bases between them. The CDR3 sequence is CASNRRDRDYGYTF. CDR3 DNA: TGTGCCAGTAACAGGCGCGACCGGGACTATGGCTACACCTTC.

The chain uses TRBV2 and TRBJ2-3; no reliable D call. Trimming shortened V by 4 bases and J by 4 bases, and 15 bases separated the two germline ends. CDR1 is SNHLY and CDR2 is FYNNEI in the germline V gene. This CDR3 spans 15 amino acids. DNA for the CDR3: TGTGCCAGCAGTGGAGGCCCGCCCCTGGCAGATACGCAGTATTTT. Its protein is CASSGGPPLADTQYF.

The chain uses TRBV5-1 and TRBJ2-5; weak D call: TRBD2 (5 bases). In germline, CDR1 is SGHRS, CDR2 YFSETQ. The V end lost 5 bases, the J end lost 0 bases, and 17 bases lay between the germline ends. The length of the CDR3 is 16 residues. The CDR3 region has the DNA TGCGCCAGCAGTCCTTCGGGCGGGCCGTACCAAGAGACCCAGTACTTC. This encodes CASSPSGGPYQETQYF.

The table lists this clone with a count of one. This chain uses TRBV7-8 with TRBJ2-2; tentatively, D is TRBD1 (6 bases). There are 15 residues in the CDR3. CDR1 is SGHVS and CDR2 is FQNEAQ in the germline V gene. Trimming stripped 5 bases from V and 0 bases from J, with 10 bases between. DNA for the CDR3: TGTGCCAGCAGCAGGGGACACGCGAACACCGGGGAGCTGTTTTTT. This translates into CASSRGHANTGELFF.

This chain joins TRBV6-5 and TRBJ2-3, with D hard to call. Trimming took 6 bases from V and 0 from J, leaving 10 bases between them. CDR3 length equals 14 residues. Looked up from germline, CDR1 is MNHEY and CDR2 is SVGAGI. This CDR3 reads CASSPSDSTDTQYF. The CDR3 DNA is TGTGCCAGCAGCCCTTCGGACAGCACAGATACGCAGTATTTT.